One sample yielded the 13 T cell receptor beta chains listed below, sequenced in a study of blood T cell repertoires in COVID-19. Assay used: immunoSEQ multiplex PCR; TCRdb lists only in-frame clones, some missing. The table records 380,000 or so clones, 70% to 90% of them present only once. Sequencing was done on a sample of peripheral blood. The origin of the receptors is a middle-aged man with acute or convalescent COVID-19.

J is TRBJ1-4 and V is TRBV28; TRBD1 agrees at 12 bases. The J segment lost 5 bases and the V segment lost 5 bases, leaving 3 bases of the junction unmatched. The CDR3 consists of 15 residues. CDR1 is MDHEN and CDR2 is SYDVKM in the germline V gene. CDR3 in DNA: TGTGCCAGCAGTCTGGGACAGGGGGCGAATGAAAAACTGTTTTTT. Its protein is CASSLGQGANEKLFF. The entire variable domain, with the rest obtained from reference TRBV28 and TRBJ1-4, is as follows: DVKVTQSSRYLVKRTGEKVFLECVQDMDHENMFWYRQDPGLGLRLIYFSYDVKMKEKGDIPEGYSVSREKKERFSLILESASTNQTSMYLCASSLGQGANEKLFFGSGTQLSVL.

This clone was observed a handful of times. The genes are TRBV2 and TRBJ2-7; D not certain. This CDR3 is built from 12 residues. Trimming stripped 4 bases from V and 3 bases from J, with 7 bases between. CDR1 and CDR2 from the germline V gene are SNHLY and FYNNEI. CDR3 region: CASSGPVYEQYF. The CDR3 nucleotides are TGTGCCAGCAGTGGGCCCGTCTACGAGCAGTACTTC.

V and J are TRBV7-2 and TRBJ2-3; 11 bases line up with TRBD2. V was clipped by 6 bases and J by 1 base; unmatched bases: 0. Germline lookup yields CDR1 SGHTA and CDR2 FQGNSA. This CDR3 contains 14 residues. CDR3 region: CASRLAGGTDTQYF. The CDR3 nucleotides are TGTGCCAGCAGACTAGCGGGGGGCACAGATACGCAGTATTTT.

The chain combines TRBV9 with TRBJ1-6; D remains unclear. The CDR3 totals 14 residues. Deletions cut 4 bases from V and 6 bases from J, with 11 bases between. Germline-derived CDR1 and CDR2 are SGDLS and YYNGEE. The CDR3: CASSFRDFNSPLHF. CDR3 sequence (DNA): TGTGCCAGCAGCTTCCGGGATTTTAATTCACCCCTCCACTTT. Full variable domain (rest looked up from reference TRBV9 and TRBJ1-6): DSGVTQTPKHLITATGQRVTLRCSPRSGDLSVYWYQQSLDQGLQFLIQYYNGEERAKGNILERFSAQQFPDLHSELNLSSLELGDSALYFCASSFRDFNSPLHFGNGTRLTVT.

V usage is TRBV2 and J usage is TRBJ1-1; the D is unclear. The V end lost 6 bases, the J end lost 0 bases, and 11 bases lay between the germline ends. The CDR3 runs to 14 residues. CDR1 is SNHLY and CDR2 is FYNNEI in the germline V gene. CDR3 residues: CASSLTFMNTEAFF. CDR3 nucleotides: TGTGCCAGCAGCCTAACCTTTATGAACACTGAAGCTTTCTTT.

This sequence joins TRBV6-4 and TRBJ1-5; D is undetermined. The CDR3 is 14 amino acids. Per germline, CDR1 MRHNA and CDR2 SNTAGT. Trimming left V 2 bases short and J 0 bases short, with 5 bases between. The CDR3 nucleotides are TGTGCCAGCAGTGACCGGTATAGCAATCAGCCCCAGCATTTT. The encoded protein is CASSDRYSNQPQHF.

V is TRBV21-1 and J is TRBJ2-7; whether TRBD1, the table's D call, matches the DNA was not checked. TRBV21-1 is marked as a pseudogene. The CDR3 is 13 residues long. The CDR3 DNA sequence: TGTGCCAGCAGCAAGGACAGACCTGGCGAGCAGTACTTC. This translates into CASSKDRPGEQYF.

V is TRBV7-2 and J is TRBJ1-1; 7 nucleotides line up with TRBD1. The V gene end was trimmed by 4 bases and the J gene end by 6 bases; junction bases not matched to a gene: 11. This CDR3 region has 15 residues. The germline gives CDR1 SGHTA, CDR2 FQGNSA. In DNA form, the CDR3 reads TGTGCCAGCAGCTCCAGGGACAGCGTCGCGGCTGAAGCTTTCTTT. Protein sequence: CASSSRDSVAAEAFF.

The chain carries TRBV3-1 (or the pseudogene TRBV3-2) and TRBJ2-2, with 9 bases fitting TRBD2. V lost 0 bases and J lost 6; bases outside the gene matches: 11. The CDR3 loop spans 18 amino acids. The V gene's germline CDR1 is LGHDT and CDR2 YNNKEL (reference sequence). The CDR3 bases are TGTGCCAGCAGCCAAGATTCGGGACTAGCTTTAAACCCCGGGGAGCTGTTTTTT. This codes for CASSQDSGLALNPGELFF.

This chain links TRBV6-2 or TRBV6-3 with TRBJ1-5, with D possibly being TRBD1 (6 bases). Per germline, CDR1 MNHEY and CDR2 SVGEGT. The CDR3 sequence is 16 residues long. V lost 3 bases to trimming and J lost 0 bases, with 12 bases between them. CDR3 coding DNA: TGTGCCAGCAGTTATCGGGACATCCTTAGCAATCAGCCCCAGCATTTT. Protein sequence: CASSYRDILSNQPQHF.

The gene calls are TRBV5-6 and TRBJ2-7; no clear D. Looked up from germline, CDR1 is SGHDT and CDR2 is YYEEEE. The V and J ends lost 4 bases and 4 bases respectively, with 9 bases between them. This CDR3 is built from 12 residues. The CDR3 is CASSPLGYEQYF. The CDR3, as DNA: TGTGCCAGCAGCCCCCTCGGGTACGAGCAGTACTTC.

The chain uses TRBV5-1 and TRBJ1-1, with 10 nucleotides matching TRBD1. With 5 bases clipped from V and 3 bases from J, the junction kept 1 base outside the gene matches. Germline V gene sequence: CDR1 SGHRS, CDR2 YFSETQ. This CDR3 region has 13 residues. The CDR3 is CASRGQGDTEAFF. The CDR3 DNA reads TGCGCCAGCAGAGGACAGGGGGACACTGAAGCTTTCTTT.

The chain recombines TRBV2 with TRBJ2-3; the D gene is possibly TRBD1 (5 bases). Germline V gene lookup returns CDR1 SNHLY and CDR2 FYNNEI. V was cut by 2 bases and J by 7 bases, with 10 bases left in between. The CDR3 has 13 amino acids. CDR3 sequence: CASSEQGFHTQYF. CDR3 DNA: TGTGCCAGCAGTGAACAGGGATTCCATACGCAGTATTTT.